Following are 19 T cell receptor beta chains from one sample sequenced in a study of blood T cells in healthy people across ages. Using a J-beta primer mix together with a sample-barcoded 5' primer, a second PCR was run for roughly 6 to 11 cycles. TCRdb processed the 5' RACE reads anew with MiXCR; each CDR3 protein has one entry. The data hold 1 million to 1.2 million distinct CDR3 sequences, with under 40% observed a single time. The sequenced material came from blood. These receptors came from a man between 18 and 35 years old in good health.

This chain links TRBV12-3 or TRBV12-4 with TRBJ2-3, with no clear D. CDR3 size: 14 residues. V was pared by 5 bases and J by 6 bases, with 15 bases between. The CDR3 bases are TGTGCCAGCAGTCGGAGCGATTCTATGGATACGCAGTATTTT. It codes for CASSRSDSMDTQYF.

CDR3 region: CASGEHSGGTDTEAFF. The CDR3 nucleotides are TGTGCCAGCGGAGAACACAGTGGGGGAACGGACACTGAAGCTTTCTTT. The rearrangement links TRBV6-5 to TRBJ1-1; perhaps TRBD1 as D (5 bases). Per germline, CDR1 MNHEY and CDR2 SVGAGI. The germline V and J ends were trimmed by 8 bases and 3 bases, with 22 bases remaining between them. This CDR3 contains 16 residues.

This clonotype was seen only a few times. V gene TRBV7-9 combines with J gene TRBJ2-5; D not certain. Germline-derived CDR1 and CDR2 are SEHNR and FQNEAQ (reference sequence). Trimming pared 6 bases from V and 4 bases from J, leaving 12 bases between. The CDR3 loop spans 13 amino acids. The CDR3 spells CASSLGSLETQYF. The CDR3 DNA follows: TGTGCCAGCAGTCTAGGTTCCCTAGAGACCCAGTACTTC.

This clonotype turned up a few times. The genes are TRBV20-1 and TRBJ2-1; the match to TRBD2 covers 7 bases. The CDR3 runs 14 residues. In germline, CDR1 is DFQATT, CDR2 SNEGSKA (reference sequence). V was pared by 4 bases and J by 7 bases, with 10 bases of the junction left unmatched. This CDR3 reads CSATGTTRVNEQFF. The CDR3 DNA sequence: TGCAGTGCTACAGGGACTACCCGGGTAAATGAGCAGTTCTTC.

As regards this clonotype: One end of the junction is discordant with germline, which a read error may explain. The CDR3 DNA reads TGTGCCAGCAACTTAAGTAGCGGGGGCTACAATGAGCAGTTCTTC. Its translation: CASNLSSGGYNEQFF. This sequence joins TRBV11-3 and TRBJ2-1; 9 nucleotides align to TRBD2. The germline V gene has CDR1 SGHNT and CDR2 YENEEA. The CDR3 is 15 amino acids.

J is TRBJ2-1 and V is TRBV5-1; D may match TRBD1 or TRBD2 (7 bases each). Trimming left V 5 bases short and J 1 base short, with 16 bases between. The CDR3 covers 16 residues. CDR1 is SGHRS, CDR2 YFSETQ, per germline. The DNA for the CDR3 is TGCGCCAGCAGTTCAGGGGGGGATAAGTCCTACAATGAGCAGTTCTTC. It codes for CASSSGGDKSYNEQFF.

This chain connects TRBV6-2 or TRBV6-3 to TRBJ2-1, with TRBD2 identical over 7 bases. V gave up 7 bases and J gave up 7 bases; unmatched junction bases: 7. In germline, CDR1 is MNHEY, CDR2 SVGEGT. This CDR3 spans 13 amino acids. CDR3: CASNYGGWNEQFF. In DNA, the CDR3 is TGTGCCAGCAACTACGGGGGGTGGAATGAGCAGTTCTTC.

The CDR3 is CASSQEIQGNGELFF. The CDR3 coding sequence is TGTGCCAGCAGCCAAGAGATACAGGGCAACGGGGAGCTGTTTTTT. The chain combines TRBV7-9 with TRBJ2-2; maybe TRBD1 (6 bases). V was cut by 5 bases and J by 7 bases, with 17 bases left in between. Germline CDR1 is SEHNR and CDR2 is FQNEAQ (reference sequence). The CDR3 loop spans 15 amino acids.

V is TRBV19 and J is TRBJ1-1, with a possible D match to TRBD1 (5 bases). V was pared by 3 bases and J by 1 base, with 12 bases between. In germline, CDR1 is LNHDA, CDR2 SQIVND (reference sequence). This CDR3 region has 15 residues. The CDR3 DNA reads as TGTGCCAGTAGTATCGCAGGGCTAAGGAACACTGAAGCTTTCTTT. Translated: CASSIAGLRNTEAFF.

The chain has TRBV4-1 and TRBJ1-3; 7 nucleotides line up with TRBD1. Germline loops: CDR1 MGHRA, CDR2 YSYEKL. This CDR3 has 18 residues. With 1 base clipped from V and 0 bases from J, the junction kept 9 bases outside the gene matches. CDR3 protein: CASSQATGELLSGNTIYF. In nucleotides, the CDR3 is TGCGCCAGCAGCCAAGCTACAGGGGAGCTACTCTCTGGAAACACCATATATTTT.

This clonotype appeared a few times. The chain joins TRBV12-3 or TRBV12-4 to TRBJ1-1; weak D call: TRBD1 (5 bases). V lost 2 bases to trimming and J lost 1 base, with 11 bases between them. The CDR3 is 15 amino acids. The CDR3 DNA sequence: TGTGCCAGCAGTTTATCGGGACCCCCGAACACTGAAGCTTTCTTT. Its protein product is CASSLSGPPNTEAFF.

V is TRBV28 and J is TRBJ1-1; tentative D call: TRBD1 (5 bases). Germline V lookup: CDR1 MDHEN, CDR2 SYDVKM. This CDR3 spans 13 amino acids. Trimming removed 2 bases from V and 4 bases from J, with 8 bases in between. In DNA, the CDR3 is TGTGCCAGCAGTTTAGGGGCGGTCACTGAAGCTTTCTTT. Its protein product is CASSLGAVTEAFF.

The rearrangement links TRBV28 to TRBJ2-1, with 8 bases that match TRBD2. With V trimmed by 3 bases and J by 2 bases, 3 bases remained unmatched. CDR3 length equals 15 residues. Per germline, CDR1 MDHEN and CDR2 SYDVKM. The chain's CDR3 is CASSFAGLAYNEQFF. The CDR3 DNA follows: TGTGCCAGCAGTTTCGCGGGACTAGCCTACAATGAGCAGTTCTTC.

This clonotype was picked up many times. This sequence joins TRBV12-3 or TRBV12-4 and TRBJ1-5; D is undetermined. There are 12 residues in the CDR3. V dropped 3 bases and J dropped 3 bases, with 3 bases sitting between them. CDR3 sequence (DNA): TGTGCCAGCAGTTTCAACAATCAGCCCCAGCATTTT. This gives the protein CASSFNNQPQHF.

This clonotype was found a few times. The chain is built from TRBV7-9 and TRBJ1-2; D is ambiguous. The CDR3 has 13 residues. Germline V gene sequence: CDR1 SEHNR, CDR2 FQNEAQ (reference sequence). V lost 1 base and J 6 bases, leaving 9 bases between the germline ends. The CDR3 here is CASSLGFQDGYTF. The CDR3 DNA reads as TGTGCCAGCAGCTTAGGATTCCAGGATGGCTACACCTTC. Based on the CDR3 plus reference TRBV7-9 and TRBJ1-2, the full variable domain is DTGVSQNPRHKITKRGQNVTFRCDPISEHNRLYWYRQTLGQGPEFLTYFQNEAQLEKSRLLSDRFSAERPKGSFSTLEIQRTEQGDSAMYLCASSLGFQDGYTFGSGTRLTVV.

A word on this clonotype: One end of the junction fails to match germline, which may point to a read error. The chain recombines TRBV20-1 with TRBJ1-2; 7 bases are a match to TRBD1. Germline lookup yields CDR1 DFQATT and CDR2 SNEGSKA (reference sequence). There are 13 residues in the CDR3. In DNA form, the CDR3 reads TGCAGTGCTATGGGACAGACTAACTATGGCCACACCTTC. Amino acid sequence: CSAMGQTNYGHTF.

The DNA for the CDR3 is TGTGCCAGCAGTTTACGACAGGGGGCTCAGCCCCAGCATTTT. It yields the protein CASSLRQGAQPQHF. The V gene is TRBV27, the J gene TRBJ1-5, with 10 positions matching TRBD1. Germline-derived CDR1 and CDR2 are MNHEY and SMNVEV (reference sequence). The V gene end was trimmed by 2 bases and the J gene end by 6 bases; junction bases not matched to a gene: 1. This CDR3 has 14 amino acids.

The CDR3 region is CASSRQGENYGYTF. The CDR3 DNA is TGCGCCAGCAGCCGACAGGGCGAGAACTATGGCTACACCTTC. This sequence joins TRBV4-3 and TRBJ1-2, with 7 bases that match TRBD1. Germline CDR1 LGHNA, CDR2 YSLEER. The CDR3 runs 14 residues. J was trimmed by 2 bases and V by 4 bases; bases with no gene match: 4.

The CDR3 sequence: CASSVTGRTTTAFF. The CDR3, as DNA: TGTGCCAGCAGTGTGACAGGGAGAACGACTACGGCTTTCTTT. V is TRBV27 and J is TRBJ1-1, with TRBD1 matching 7 bases. This CDR3 comprises 14 residues. Unmatched junction bases numbered 14, after V lost 5 bases and J lost 11 bases. CDR1 is MNHEY, CDR2 SMNVEV, per germline (reference sequence).